This T cell receptor (beta chain) comes out of a study of alternative splicing in chronic myeloid leukemia remission (dated by TCRdb to the early 2020s). A note on the overall study: RNA sequencing was used to profile peripheral blood taken from chronic-phase CML patients both at diagnosis and at remission, and those profiles were then compared against healthy donors. The median age was around 51 years at diagnosis and about 60 at remission, while healthy controls had a median age of approximately 40. Female/male counts were 11/5 for diagnosis samples, 8/3 for remission samples and 2/4 for controls. Trizol was used to extract total RNA from peripheral blood mononuclear cells of diagnosis, remission and control samples. Findings and caveats that apply to the study as a whole: Blood cell composition varied strongly between timepoints, moving from enrichment of myeloid progenitors at diagnosis to enrichment of mature lymphoid cells at remission. Blood cell composition at remission was reconfigured to resemble lymphoid cell-enriched normal controls.

The library was built by means of bulk RNA-seq. The TruSeq Stranded RNA sample prep kit was used to generate libraries of poly-A-enriched mRNA from an input of around 1 ug total RNA. Paired-end sequencing was performed on a HiSeq 2500, with each sample sequenced in triplicate. A read length of 125 nucleotides per mate was used for RNA-seq. Per the source publication's procedure: Reads were trimmed and aligned to hg38 with STAR v2.7, with quality control by FASTQC, RSeQC and multiqc. Salmon 0.14.1 was used to quantify gene expression levels as transcripts per million (TPM). The results of principal component analysis suggested that neither trial, library batch, sequencing batch, treatment regimen nor sex drove the transcriptomic profiles. One entry per CDR3 protein sequence results from the TCRdb reprocessing of the reads, with DNA left out. These V and J calls originate from TCRdb's pipeline instead of the authors' own analysis. The sample table holds 300 to 350 distinct CDR3 sequences, of which approximately 96% were seen once. The ten most abundant clones make up about 15% of the sample.

Five to seven healthy donors provided peripheral blood as normal controls. This clonotype is a singleton in its sample. Its antigen remains undetermined. There are 12 amino acids in the CDR3, from cysteine to phenylalanine inclusive. No nucleotide data were recorded. Reading the germline V gene gives CDR1 SGHTA and CDR2 FQGNSA. The receptor comes from a person aged 25-55 years in good health. Material for sequencing was PBMCs. The chain links TRBV7-2 with TRBJ1-2. The CDR3 loop reads CASSSSDYGYTF.